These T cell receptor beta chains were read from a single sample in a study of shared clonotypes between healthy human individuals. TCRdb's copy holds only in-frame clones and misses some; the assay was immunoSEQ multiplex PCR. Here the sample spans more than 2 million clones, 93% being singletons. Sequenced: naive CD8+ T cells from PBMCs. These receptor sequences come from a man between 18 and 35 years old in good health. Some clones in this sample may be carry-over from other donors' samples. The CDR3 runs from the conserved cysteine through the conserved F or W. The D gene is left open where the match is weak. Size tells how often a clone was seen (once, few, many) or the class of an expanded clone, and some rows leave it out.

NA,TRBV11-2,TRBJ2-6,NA,TGTGCCAGCAGCCCCTCGCGTGGGGCCGACTCTGGGGCCAACGTCCTGACTTTC,CASSPSRGADSGANVLTF
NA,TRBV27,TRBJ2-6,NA,TGTGCCAGCAGACCTACAGGGCGCTCTGGGGCCAACGTCCTGACTTTC,CASRPTGRSGANVLTF
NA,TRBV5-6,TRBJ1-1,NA,TGTGCCAGCAAAGGGAACACTGAAGCTTTCTTT,CASKGNTEAFF
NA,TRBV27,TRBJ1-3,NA,TGTGCCAGCAGTTTCGCAGGGCCTGGAAACACCATATATTTT,CASSFAGPGNTIYF
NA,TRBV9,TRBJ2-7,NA,TGTGCCAGCAGCGTAACGGCGGGACCTGCCTACGAGCAGTACTTC,CASSVTAGPAYEQYF
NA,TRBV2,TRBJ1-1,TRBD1,TGTGCCAGCAGTGACCCGGACAGGGGCCCTAACACTGAAGCTTTCTTT,CASSDPDRGPNTEAFF
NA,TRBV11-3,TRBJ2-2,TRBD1,TGTGCCAGCAGCTCGAGAACGGACAGGGGGCCTACCTCGAACACCGGGGAGCTGTTTTTT,CASSSRTDRGPTSNTGELFF
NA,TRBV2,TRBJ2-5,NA,TGTGCCAGCAGTGAAAGCCTACTAGCAATGGGGGTTAAAGAGACCCAGTACTTC,CASSESLLAMGVKETQYF
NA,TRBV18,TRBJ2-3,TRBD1,TGTGCCAGCTCACCCGGGACAGTTCTTAGCACAGATACGCAGTATTTT,CASSPGTVLSTDTQYF
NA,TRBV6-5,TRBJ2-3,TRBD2,TGTGCCAGCAGTTACGGTAGCGGGAGAACAGATACGCAGTATTTT,CASSYGSGRTDTQYF
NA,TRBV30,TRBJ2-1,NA,TGTGCCTGGAGCGCGGGGAACAATGAGCAGTTCTTC,CAWSAGNNEQFF
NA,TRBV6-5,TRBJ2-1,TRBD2,TGTGCCAGCACCGGCGCGGGACTAGCGGGCGATGAGCAGTTCTTC,CASTGAGLAGDEQFF
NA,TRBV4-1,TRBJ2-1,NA,TGCGCCAGCAGCCAAGTATGGGGCGGTGAGCAGTTCTTC,CASSQVWGGEQFF
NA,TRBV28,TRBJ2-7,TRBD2,TGTGCCAGCAGTTTAGAGACTAGCGGCGCACCCCCCTACGAGCAGTACTTC,CASSLETSGAPPYEQYF
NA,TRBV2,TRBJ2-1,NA,TGTGCCAGCAGTGAACCCAGAGACAATGAGCAGTTCTTC,CASSEPRDNEQFF
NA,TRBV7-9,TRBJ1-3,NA,TGTGCCAGCAGCCTCTCGGACACGACTGGAAACACCATATATTTT,CASSLSDTTGNTIYF
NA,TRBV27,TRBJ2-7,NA,TGTGCCAGCAGTTCCGATAACCGCTACGAGCAGTACTTC,CASSSDNRYEQYF
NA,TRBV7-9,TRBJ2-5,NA,TGTGCCAGCAGCCCAAGGACAGCACAAGAGACCCAGTACTTC,CASSPRTAQETQYF
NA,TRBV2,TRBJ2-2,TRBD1,TGTGCCAGCAAAGACAGGGTGGTAGAAGACACCGGGGAGCTGTTTTTT,CASKDRVVEDTGELFF
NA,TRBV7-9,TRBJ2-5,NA,TGTGCCAGCAGCCCCCGGAGCGTTTTTGAGGAGACCCAGTACTTC,CASSPRSVFEETQYF
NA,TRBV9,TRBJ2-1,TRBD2,TGTGCCAGCAGCGTAGTTCTAGCGGGGACTCTCGGTGAGCAGTTCTTC,CASSVVLAGTLGEQFF
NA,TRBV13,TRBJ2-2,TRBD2,TGTGCCAGCAGCTCGGGACTAGCGGACCACACCGGGGAGCTGTTTTTT,CASSSGLADHTGELFF
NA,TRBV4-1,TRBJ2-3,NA,TGCGCCAGCAGCCAAGGGAGGGCAGGGGAGAAGGATACGCAGTATTTT,CASSQGRAGEKDTQYF
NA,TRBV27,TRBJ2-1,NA,TGTGCCAGCAGTCCGGACGCGGCGTACAATGAGCAGTTCTTC,CASSPDAAYNEQFF
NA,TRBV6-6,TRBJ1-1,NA,TGTGCCAGCATGGGGGAACGCAACACTGAAGCTTTCTTT,CASMGERNTEAFF
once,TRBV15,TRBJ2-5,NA,TGTGCCACCAGCAGAGATCGCAAAGAGACCCAGTACTTC,CATSRDRKETQYF
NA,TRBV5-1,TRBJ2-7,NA,TGCGCCAGCAGCTTGGCATGGGGTGACGAGCAGTACTTC,CASSLAWGDEQYF
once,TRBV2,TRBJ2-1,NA,TGTGCCAGCAGTGATTCGCTAATCGGTGAGCAGTTCTTC,CASSDSLIGEQFF